This T cell receptor beta chain was observed in a study of T-cell reconstitution after alpha-beta-depleted transplantation in children. Unique molecular identifiers were used in preparing the TCRbeta library. MiXCR was run by TCRdb on the PCR reads, yielding one entry per CDR3 protein. This sample has about 510,000 distinct CDR3 sequences, with around 10% found just once. The germline V and J ends were trimmed by 8 bases and 0 bases, with 16 bases remaining between them. The CDR3 length is 16 residues. Germline V gene data show CDR1 as MDHEN and CDR2 as SYDVKM. The chain employs TRBV28 and TRBJ1-4; D possibly corresponds to TRBD1 (6 bases). Specimen: PBMCs, mostly from graft donor cells, collected 180 days after TCRalphabeta/CD19-depleted stem cell transplant. This clonotype was sampled from a female patient aged 2 to 10 who had a stem cell transplant for aplastic anemia, so the T cells may come from the graft donor. The CDR3 loop is CASGHRGTTTNEKLFF. The CDR3 DNA is TGTGCCAGCGGGCACCGGGGGACAACAACTAATGAAAAACTGTTTTTT.